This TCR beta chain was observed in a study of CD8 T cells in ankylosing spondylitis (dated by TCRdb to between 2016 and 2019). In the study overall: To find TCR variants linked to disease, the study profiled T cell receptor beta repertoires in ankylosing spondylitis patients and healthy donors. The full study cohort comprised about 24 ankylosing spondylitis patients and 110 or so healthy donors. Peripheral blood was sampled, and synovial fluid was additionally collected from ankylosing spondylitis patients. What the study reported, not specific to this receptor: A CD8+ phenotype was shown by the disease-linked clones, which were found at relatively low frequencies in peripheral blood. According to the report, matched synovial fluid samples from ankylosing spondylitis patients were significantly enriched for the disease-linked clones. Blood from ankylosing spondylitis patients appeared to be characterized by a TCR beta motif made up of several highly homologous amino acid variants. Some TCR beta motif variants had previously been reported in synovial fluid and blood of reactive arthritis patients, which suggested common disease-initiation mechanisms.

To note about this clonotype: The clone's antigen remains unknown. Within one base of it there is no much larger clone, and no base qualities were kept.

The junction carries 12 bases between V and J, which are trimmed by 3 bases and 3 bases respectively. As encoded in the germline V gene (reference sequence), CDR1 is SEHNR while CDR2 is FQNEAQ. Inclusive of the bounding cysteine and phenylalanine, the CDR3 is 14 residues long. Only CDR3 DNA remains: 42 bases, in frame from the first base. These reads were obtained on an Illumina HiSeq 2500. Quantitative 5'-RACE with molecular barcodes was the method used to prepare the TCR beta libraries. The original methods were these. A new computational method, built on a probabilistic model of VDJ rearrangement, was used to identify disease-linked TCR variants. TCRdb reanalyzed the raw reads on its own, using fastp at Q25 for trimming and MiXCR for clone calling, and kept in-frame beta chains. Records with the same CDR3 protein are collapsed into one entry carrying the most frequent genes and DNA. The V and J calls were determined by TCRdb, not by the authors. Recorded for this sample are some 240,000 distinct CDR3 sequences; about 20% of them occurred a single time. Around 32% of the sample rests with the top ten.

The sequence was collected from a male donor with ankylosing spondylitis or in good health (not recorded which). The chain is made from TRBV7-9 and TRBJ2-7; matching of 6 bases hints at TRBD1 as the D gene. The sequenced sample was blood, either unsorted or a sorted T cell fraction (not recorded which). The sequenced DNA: TGTGCCAGCAGCTTTGTGGGCAGGGGCTACGAGCAGTACTTC. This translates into CASSFVGRGYEQYF.